This TCR beta chain is drawn from a study of cytomegalovirus exposure and HLA in healthy donors. The overall study: HLA-typed donors contributed 65 million to 95 million unique TCRs, which were held in an early data release.

Findings and caveats of the study: Later analysis found that TCR beta chains associated with HLA were more clonally expanded than other, equally common chains. It emerged from a later analysis that several of the most significant clusters appeared to be linked to common viral pathogens. In a later analysis, an Asian-associated ancestry cluster reportedly showed fewer N-insertions than the 666-donor mean.

Germline CDR1 and CDR2: SGHRS and YFSETQ. Trimming removed 2 bases at V and 5 bases at J, with 8 bases between. This CDR3 has 13 amino acids. This PCR relied on a set of 60 Vbeta primers and 13 Jbeta primers. Clones were sequenced by immunoSEQ multiplex PCR, and TCRdb holds only the in-frame ones, with some missing. The sample records about 130,000 clones, 60% to 80% being singletons. This clone is medium-sized. The antigen is unknown. Material for sequencing was PBMCs. The receptor comes from a male donor in good health and CMV-seronegative. The rearrangement uses TRBV5-1 and TRBJ1-5; D not certain. This chain's CDR3 is CASSFEGDQPQHF. CDR3 in DNA: TGCGCCAGCAGCTTTGAGGGAGATCAGCCCCAGCATTTT. Full variable domain (outside the CDR3, taken from reference TRBV5-1 and TRBJ1-5): KAGVTQTPRYLIKTRGQQVTLSCSPISGHRSVSWYQQTPGQGLQFLFEYFSETQRNKGNFPGRFSGRQFSNSRSEMNVSTLELGDSALYLCASSFEGDQPQHFGDGTRLSIL.